This record looks at one T cell receptor beta chain sequence and its context. Its matching antigen is unknown. These data are taken from a study of CD8 T cells in ankylosing spondylitis. V lost 4 bases, J lost 2 bases, and 9 bases lay in between. The CDR3 is 13 residues long. Germline lookup yields CDR1 MNHEY and CDR2 SMNVEV (reference sequence). Study-wide points: Prior work had noted some motif variants in reactive arthritis blood and synovial fluid. Disease-associated clones were CD8+ and fairly uncommon in peripheral blood. Disease-linked clones reportedly showed significant enrichment in matched ankylosing spondylitis synovial fluid. Characteristic, it appeared, of ankylosing spondylitis blood was a TCR beta motif of eight highly homologous variants.

It was by quantitative 5'-RACE with molecular barcodes that TCR beta libraries were made. TCRdb reanalysed the 5' RACE reads using MiXCR and keeps one entry per CDR3 protein. The repertoire holds 670,000 or so distinct CDR3 sequences, with under 20% as singletons. This chain joins TRBV27 and TRBJ2-7, with D possibly matching TRBD2 (6 bases). This receptor was taken from a male donor with ankylosing spondylitis. The sequenced material came from blood, either unsorted or a sorted T cell fraction (not recorded which). The DNA of the CDR3 is TGTGCCAGCAGTTGGAGGGGTCCCTACGAGCAGTACTTC. Translation: CASSWRGPYEQYF.